This T cell receptor (beta chain) was profiled in a study of cytomegalovirus exposure and HLA in healthy donors. Study-wide results and caveats: In a later analysis, TCR association rates varied by HLA locus: DRB1 most, HLA-C fewest. Excluded were some V segments that proved indistinguishable, including TRBV6-2 and TRBV6-3. The authors assumed roughly uniform sequencing depth across donors for presence/absence analyses.

About this clone: The antigen is undetermined.

The CDR3 loop spans 16 amino acids. Germline V CDR1 and CDR2: SGDLS, YYNGEE. Germline trimming cut 4 bases from V and 5 bases from J; bases unmatched to any gene: 11. Use of 60 Vbeta and 13 Jbeta primers characterized the PCR. Some clones are missing from TCRdb's copy, which holds only in-frame ones; the method was immunoSEQ multiplex PCR. Of 100,000 to 150,000 clones detected, about 78% appear once; the ten largest clones hold 0.95% to 1.5%. The specimen was PBMCs. The chain has TRBV9 and TRBJ2-2; 7 nucleotides align to TRBD2. The receptor comes from a female donor in good health and CMV-seronegative. In DNA form, the CDR3 reads TGTGCCAGCAGCCTCGGGCTTCTAGCGGAAACCGGGGAGCTGTTTTTT. Amino acids: CASSLGLLAETGELFF.